Presented here are 29 T cell receptor beta chains from one specimen sequenced in a study of T cell changes during pregnancy in multiple sclerosis. TCRdb keeps only in-frame clones here, not all; method: immunoSEQ multiplex PCR. The sample has 52,000 or so clones; 85% to 95% are singletons. This specimen consisted of CD4+ T cells from peripheral blood mononuclear cells, obtained in the second trimester of pregnancy. The receptors shown here come from a female donor with multiple sclerosis, enrolled in a pregnancy study.

V gene TRBV29-1 combines with J gene TRBJ2-7; a weak D match, TRBD2 (6 bases). Deletions cut 6 bases from V and 6 bases from J, with 15 bases between. CDR1 is SQVTM and CDR2 is ANQGSEA in the germline V gene. The CDR3 is 12 amino acids. Written as DNA, the CDR3 is TGCAGCGTCCGATGGGGGGTCGGCGAGCAGTACTTC. The encoded protein is CSVRWGVGEQYF.

This clone showed up just a few times. The chain links TRBV29-1 to TRBJ1-2; 9 bases are shared with TRBD1. CDR3 size: 13 residues. In germline, CDR1 is SQVTM, CDR2 ANQGSEA. V lost 3 bases and J lost 8; bases outside the gene matches: 7. DNA for the CDR3: TGCAGCGTTGACGAACAGGGGGCGGGGGGCTACACCTTC. This codes for CSVDEQGAGGYTF.

This sequence joins TRBV30 and TRBJ2-1; D is uncertain. The CDR3 has 14 residues. The germline gives CDR1 GTSNPN, CDR2 SVGIG (reference sequence). Deletions cut 1 base from V and 0 bases from J, with 7 bases between. The chain's CDR3 is CAWSGLGSYNEQFF. CDR3 nucleotide sequence: TGTGCCTGGAGTGGGCTTGGCTCCTACAATGAGCAGTTCTTC.

This chain links TRBV5-1 with TRBJ2-5, with 10 bases that match TRBD2. Germline V gives CDR1 SGHRS, CDR2 YFSETQ. The CDR3 totals 17 residues. The junction had 11 bases not matched to a gene; V was cut back by 2 bases and J by 4 bases. This chain's CDR3 is CASSFMSGGAGGETQYF. CDR3 sequence (DNA): TGCGCCAGCAGCTTCATGAGCGGGGGGGCAGGAGGAGAGACCCAGTACTTC.

This clone has only one observation. The rearrangement links TRBV18 to TRBJ1-4, with TRBD1 identical over 8 bases. The CDR3 extends over 14 amino acids. The junction had 3 bases not matched to a gene; V was cut back by 4 bases and J by 5 bases. The germline V gene has CDR1 KGHSH and CDR2 LQKENI. In nucleotides, the CDR3 is TGTGCCAGCTCACAGAACAGGGGGAATGAAAAACTGTTTTTT. Translating gives CASSQNRGNEKLFF.

The chain employs TRBV7-6 and TRBJ2-1; D is perhaps TRBD2 (5 bases). Trimming took 5 bases from V and 6 from J, leaving 8 bases between them. Germline V CDR1 and CDR2: SGHVS, FNYEAQ. This CDR3 is built from 12 residues. The CDR3 DNA is TGTGCCAGCAGCCGGACTCCCAATGAGCAGTTCTTC. Protein product: CASSRTPNEQFF.

This chain connects TRBV5-1 to TRBJ1-4, with D possibly TRBD1 on 5 matching bases. V was pared by 0 bases and J by 7 bases, with 13 bases between. CDR3 length: 15 residues. The germline V gene encodes CDR1 SGHRS and CDR2 YFSETQ. The CDR3 DNA sequence: TGCGCCAGCAGCTTGGGGGGGGGATCCGGTGAAAAACTGTTTTTT. This gives the protein CASSLGGGSGEKLFF.

This chain joins TRBV18 and TRBJ2-2, with a weak D call TRBD1 (6 bases). Trimming removed 6 bases from V and 4 bases from J, with 15 bases in between. Germline V CDR1 and CDR2: KGHSH, LQKENI. This CDR3 comprises 15 residues. In DNA, the CDR3 is TGTGCCAGCTCTCTTTTTGGACAGCTCACCGGGGAGCTGTTTTTT. Protein: CASSLFGQLTGELFF.

CDR3 loop: CSALTGPREQFF. CDR3 nucleotides: TGCAGCGCTCTTACAGGTCCCAGAGAGCAGTTCTTC. V usage is TRBV29-1 and J usage is TRBJ2-1, with D perhaps matching TRBD1 (5 bases). The CDR3 totals 12 residues. CDR1 is SQVTM, CDR2 ANQGSEA, per germline. V lost 7 bases to trimming and J lost 10 bases, with 17 bases between them.

CDR3 sequence (DNA): TGTGCCTGGAATGACAGGGGACATGGCTACACCTTC. It yields the protein CAWNDRGHGYTF. V and J are TRBV30 and TRBJ1-2; 8 bases line up with TRBD1. CDR3 length: 12 residues. Germline CDR1 is GTSNPN and CDR2 is SVGIG (reference sequence). Trimming removed 4 bases from V and 6 bases from J; junction bases left unmatched: 4.

The chain combines TRBV11-2 with TRBJ1-1, with a weak D call TRBD1 (6 bases). This CDR3 has 13 residues. V was cut by 5 bases and J by 7 bases, with 14 bases left in between. Germline assignment: CDR1 SGHAT and CDR2 FQNNGV. The CDR3 loop is CASSPGERGEAFF. DNA of the CDR3: TGTGCCAGCAGCCCAGGGGAGAGGGGTGAAGCTTTCTTT.

V is TRBV27 and J is TRBJ1-1; D unresolved. V was cut by 6 bases and J by 0 bases, with 8 bases left in between. The CDR3 sequence is 13 residues long. CDR1 MNHEY and CDR2 SMNVEV come from the germline V gene (reference sequence). CDR3 nucleotide sequence: TGTGCCAGCAGCCGCACAGTGAACACTGAAGCTTTCTTT. This encodes CASSRTVNTEAFF.

V gene TRBV6-1 combines with J gene TRBJ1-1; 7 bases line up with TRBD1. After removal of 7 bases from V and 11 bases from J, the junction contained 7 bases not matched to a gene. CDR1 is MNHNS, CDR2 SASEGT, per germline. The CDR3 is made up of 11 amino acids. The CDR3, as DNA: TGTGCCAGCACGATGGGACAGTCGGCTTTCTTT. It codes for CASTMGQSAFF.

This chain connects TRBV5-8 to TRBJ2-7, with 8 bases fitting TRBD1. V lost 7 bases, J lost 2 bases, and 8 bases stayed unmatched. Germline CDR1 reads SGHTS; CDR2 reads YDEGEE. CDR3 length equals 14 residues. In nucleotides, the CDR3 is TGTGCCAGCGGCAGACAGGGGTACGCCTACGAGCAGTACTTC. Translated: CASGRQGYAYEQYF.

The rearrangement links TRBV18 to TRBJ1-3; 10 nucleotides agree with TRBD1. CDR1 is KGHSH, CDR2 LQKENI, per germline. This CDR3 is built from 16 residues. V dropped 2 bases and J dropped 4; count of bases not matched to a gene: 5. The CDR3 reads CASSPSGTGEGNTIYF. The CDR3 DNA follows: TGTGCCAGCTCACCATCCGGGACAGGGGAAGGAAACACCATATATTTT.

The CDR3 reads CSVDRDSISTDTQYF. CDR3 coding DNA: TGCAGCGTTGACCGGGACTCCATATCCACAGATACGCAGTATTTT. The chain joins TRBV29-1 to TRBJ2-3, with a tentative D call TRBD2 (6 bases). The CDR3 is 15 residues long. The germline gives CDR1 SQVTM, CDR2 ANQGSEA. Trimming stripped 3 bases from V and 2 bases from J, with 15 bases between.

This clone was detected only a few times. The chain combines TRBV10-3 with TRBJ1-4, with D perhaps matching TRBD1 (6 bases). V dropped 11 bases and J dropped 3 bases, with 13 bases sitting between them. This CDR3 has 13 residues. The germline V gene has CDR1 ENHRY and CDR2 SYGVKD. The CDR3 DNA reads as TGTGCCGCCAGGGGCGAGGCTAATGAAAAACTGTTTTTT. This translates into CAARGEANEKLFF.

The table lists this clone with a count of one. The chain recombines TRBV6-5 with TRBJ2-1; 11 bases match TRBD1. V dropped 2 bases and J dropped 6; count of bases not matched to a gene: 3. The CDR3 sequence is 15 residues long. Germline V CDR1 and CDR2: MNHEY, SVGAGI. CDR3 loop: CASSYTGTGGNEQFF. The CDR3 DNA sequence: TGTGCCAGCAGTTACACCGGGACAGGGGGCAATGAGCAGTTCTTC.

This clone is a singleton in its sample. Other DNA sequences in this specimen translate into the identical CDR3. The chain is built from TRBV6-1 and TRBJ1-6, with D maybe TRBD1 (5 bases). Germline assignment: CDR1 MNHNS and CDR2 SASEGT. V lost 3 bases and J 9 bases, leaving 21 bases between the germline ends. There are 17 residues in the CDR3. CDR3 in amino acids: CASSDPMTTGGGSPLHF. The CDR3 DNA sequence: TGTGCCAGCAGTGACCCCATGACCACAGGTGGCGGTTCACCCCTCCACTTT.

The J gene is TRBJ1-1, the V gene TRBV19, with 12 positions matching TRBD1. V lost 3 bases to trimming and J lost 0 bases; unmatched junction nucleotides: 2. This CDR3 is built from 16 residues. Germline V lookup: CDR1 LNHDA, CDR2 SQIVND (reference sequence). CDR3 sequence: CASSIGTGGVNTEAFF. The CDR3 DNA is TGTGCCAGTAGTATTGGGACAGGGGGCGTGAACACTGAAGCTTTCTTT. Filled out from reference TRBV19 and TRBJ1-1, the complete variable domain reads DGGITQSPKYLFRKEGQNVTLSCEQNLNHDAMYWYRQDPGQGLRLIYYSQIVNDFQKGDIAEGYSVSREKKESFPLTVTSAQKNPTAFYLCASSIGTGGVNTEAFFGQGTRLTVV.

This chain links TRBV9 with TRBJ2-6, with 10 bases aligning to TRBD1. The trim removed 4 bases at V and 0 bases at J, leaving 7 bases unmatched. The germline V gene has CDR1 SGDLS and CDR2 YYNGEE. This CDR3 is built from 18 residues. CDR3 protein: CASSPRTGGNSGANVLTF. The DNA of the CDR3 is TGTGCCAGCAGCCCCCGGACAGGGGGGAACTCTGGGGCCAACGTCCTGACTTTC.

This rearrangement joins TRBV23-1 to TRBJ2-6, with D unresolved. TRBV23-1 counts as an open reading frame of uncertain function. This CDR3 comprises 15 residues. Trimming removed 6 bases from V and 0 bases from J, with 9 bases in between. The CDR3, as DNA: TGCGCCAGCAGCCAACGGGTCTCTGGGGCCAACGTCCTGACTTTC. It translates to CASSQRVSGANVLTF.

This chain joins TRBV28 and TRBJ1-2; D is undetermined. Germline CDR1 reads MDHEN; CDR2 reads SYDVKM. Trimming took off 3 bases at V and 5 bases at J, with 28 bases between the two ends. This CDR3 comprises 19 residues. The CDR3 nucleotides read TGTGCCAGCAGTTTTCGGAACCTCCGAGCCCCCGGAGCAATTTATGGCTACACCTTC. It is translated as CASSFRNLRAPGAIYGYTF.

CDR3 DNA: TGTGCCAGCACCGGGGGAGGATACTACGAGCAGTACTTC. It yields the protein CASTGGGYYEQYF. The V call is TRBV28, the J call TRBJ2-7; perhaps TRBD2 as D (6 bases). Trimming pared 7 bases from V and 3 bases from J, leaving 13 bases between. The CDR3 covers 13 residues. The germline V gene has CDR1 MDHEN and CDR2 SYDVKM.

This clone was detected once. The gene calls are TRBV4-1 and TRBJ1-4; TRBD1 is a possible D gene (5 bases). The CDR3 contains 17 residues. Trimming pared 0 bases from V and 4 bases from J, leaving 15 bases between. Germline CDR1 MGHRA, CDR2 YSYEKL. CDR3: CASSQDRQSSHNEKLFF. As DNA, the CDR3 is TGCGCCAGCAGCCAAGATCGACAGAGCTCCCATAATGAAAAACTGTTTTTT.

The chain recombines TRBV6-1 with TRBJ2-6; possible D gene TRBD1, 5 bases. The CDR3 is 16 amino acids. Looked up from germline, CDR1 is MNHNS and CDR2 is SASEGT. V shed 4 bases and J shed 0 bases, with 10 bases lying between them. The CDR3 DNA reads as TGTGCCAGCAGTGCGACAGTTAACTCTGGGGCCAACGTCCTGACTTTC. This encodes CASSATVNSGANVLTF.

V usage is TRBV7-9 and J usage is TRBJ1-4; 9 bases agree with TRBD1. Losses at the gene ends were 4 bases for V and 8 bases for J; bases not matched to a gene: 11. The CDR3 runs to 16 residues. Germline-derived CDR1 and CDR2 are SEHNR and FQNEAQ (reference sequence). Here the CDR3 DNA reads TGTGCCAGCAGCTGGGGTATCGGGACAGGGTTGGAAAAACTGTTTTTT. Its protein is CASSWGIGTGLEKLFF.

The V call is TRBV19, the J call TRBJ2-5; D not resolved. The germline V gene encodes CDR1 LNHDA and CDR2 SQIVND (reference sequence). Between the trimmed V and J ends, which lost 0 bases and 2 bases, there was a span of 4 bases. The CDR3 extends over 13 amino acids. The CDR3 is CASSIDRQETQYF. CDR3 nucleotide sequence: TGTGCCAGTAGTATAGACAGGCAAGAGACCCAGTACTTC.

This rearrangement joins TRBV5-1 to TRBJ2-5, with 7 bases aligning to TRBD1. V dropped 0 bases and J dropped 6; count of bases not matched to a gene: 11. The CDR3 has 16 amino acids. Germline CDR1 reads SGHRS; CDR2 reads YFSETQ. As DNA, the CDR3 is TGCGCCAGCAGCTTGGCATGGGGACAGTACACAAAGACCCAGTACTTC. Its protein product is CASSLAWGQYTKTQYF.